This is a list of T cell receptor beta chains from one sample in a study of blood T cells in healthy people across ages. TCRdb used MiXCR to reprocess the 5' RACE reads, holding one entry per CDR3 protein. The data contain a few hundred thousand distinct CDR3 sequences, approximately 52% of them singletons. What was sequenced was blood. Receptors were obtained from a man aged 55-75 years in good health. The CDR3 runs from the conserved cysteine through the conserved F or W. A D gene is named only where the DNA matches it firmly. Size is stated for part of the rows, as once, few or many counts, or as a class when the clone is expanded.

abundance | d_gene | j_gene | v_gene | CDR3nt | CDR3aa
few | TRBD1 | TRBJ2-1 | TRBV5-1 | TGCGCCAGCAGGCCCACAGGGGGCTTCGAGGATGAGCAGTTCTTC | CASRPTGGFEDEQFF
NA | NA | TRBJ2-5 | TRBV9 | TGTGCCAGCAGCGTAGCTACTAGTGGGGCAACCCAGTACTTC | CASSVATSGATQYF
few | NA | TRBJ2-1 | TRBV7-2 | TGTGCCGAAGAGGCGCAGGGCGGGGATGAGCAGTTCTTC | CAEEAQGGDEQFF
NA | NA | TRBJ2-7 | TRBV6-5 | TGTGCCAGCCGAAAACCCGGACCCCAGACCTACGAGCAGTACTTC | CASRKPGPQTYEQYF
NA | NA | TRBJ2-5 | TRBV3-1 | TGTGCCAGCAGCCAAGTTCGTACTGCCCGGGAGACCCAGTACTTC | CASSQVRTARETQYF
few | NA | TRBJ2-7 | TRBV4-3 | TGCGCCAGCAGCCAAGAGGGGCACGGTACCTACGAGCAGTACTTC | CASSQEGHGTYEQYF
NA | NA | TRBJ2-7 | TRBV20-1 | TGCAGTGCTAGAGGGACCGCACGCTACGAGCAGTACTTC | CSARGTARYEQYF
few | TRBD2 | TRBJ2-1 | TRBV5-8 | TGTGCCAGCAGCTTGCGGGGGGGCCGATATAATGAGCAGTTCTTC | CASSLRGGRYNEQFF
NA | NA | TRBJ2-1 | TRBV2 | TGTGCCAGCAGTTTAACCGTGGGGAGCAATGAGCAGTTCTTC | CASSLTVGSNEQFF
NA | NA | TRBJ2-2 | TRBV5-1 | TGCGCCAGCAGCCCGGGTGCAGTGAACACCGGGGAGCTGTTTTTT | CASSPGAVNTGELFF
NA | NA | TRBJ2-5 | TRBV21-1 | TGTGCCAGCAGCAGATACCGGGACCCCGTGGGAGAGCAGTACTTC | CASSRYRDPVGEQYF
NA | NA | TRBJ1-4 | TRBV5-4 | TGTGCCAGCAGCTCCTCCGGGACCCTAGAAAAACTGTTTTTT | CASSSSGTLEKLFF
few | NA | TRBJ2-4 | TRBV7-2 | TGTGCCAGCAGCCCTCTCGCAACTTGGGGGGAGCAGTACTTC | CASSPLATWGEQYF
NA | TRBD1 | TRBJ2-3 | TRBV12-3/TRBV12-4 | TGTGCCAGCAGTTACCCCACAGGACAGGGCCCAGATACGCAGTATTTT | CASSYPTGQGPDTQYF
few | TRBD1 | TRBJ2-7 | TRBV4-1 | TGCGCCAGCAGCCAGACCACAGGGGCCGGTCGTTTCGAGCAGTACTTC | CASSQTTGAGRFEQYF
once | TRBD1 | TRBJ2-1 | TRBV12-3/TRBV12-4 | TGTGCCAGCAGTTTTAACCGACAGGGGGCGAGGCCCCCTGAGCAGTTCTTC | CASSFNRQGARPPEQFF
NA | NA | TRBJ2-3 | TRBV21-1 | TGTGCCAGCAGCACCGGGCTGAGCACAGATACGCAGTATTTT | CASSTGLSTDTQYF
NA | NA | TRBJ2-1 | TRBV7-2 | TGTGCCAGCAAAAAGGACACATACAATGAGCAGTTCTTC | CASKKDTYNEQFF
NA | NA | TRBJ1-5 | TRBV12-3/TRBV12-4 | TGTGCCAGTCGGACGGATCTGGGGACCCAGCATTTT | CASRTDLGTQHF